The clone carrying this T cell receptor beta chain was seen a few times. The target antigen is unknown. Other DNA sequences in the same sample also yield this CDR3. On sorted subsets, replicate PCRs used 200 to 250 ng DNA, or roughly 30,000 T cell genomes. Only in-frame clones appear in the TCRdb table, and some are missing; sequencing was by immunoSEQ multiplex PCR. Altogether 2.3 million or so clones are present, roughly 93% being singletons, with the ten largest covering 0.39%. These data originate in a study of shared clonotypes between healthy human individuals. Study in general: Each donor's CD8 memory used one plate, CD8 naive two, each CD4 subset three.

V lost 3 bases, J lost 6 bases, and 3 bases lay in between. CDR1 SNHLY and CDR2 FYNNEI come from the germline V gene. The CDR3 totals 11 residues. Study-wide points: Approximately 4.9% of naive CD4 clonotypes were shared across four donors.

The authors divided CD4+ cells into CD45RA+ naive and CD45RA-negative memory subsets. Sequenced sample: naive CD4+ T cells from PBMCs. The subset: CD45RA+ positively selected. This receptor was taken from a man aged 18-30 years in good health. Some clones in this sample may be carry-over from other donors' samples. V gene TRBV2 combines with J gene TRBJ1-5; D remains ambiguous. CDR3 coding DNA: TGTGCCAGCAGTGACGGTCAGCCCCAGCATTTT. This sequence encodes CASSDGQPQHF.